These 22 T cell receptor beta chains came from one sample sequenced in a study of early T cells in non-severe SARS-CoV-2 infection. TCRdb fed the 5' RACE reads into MiXCR, producing one record per CDR3 protein. This repertoire shows tens of thousands of distinct CDR3 sequences, around 13% found once; its top ten account for 5.2%. Sequencing used whole blood. The receptors come from an adult who was a healthcare worker with PCR-confirmed SARS-CoV-2 infection or an uninfected control (not recorded which).

This clonotype has ten or more counts. The rearrangement joins TRBV11-2 to TRBJ2-3; D unresolved. V dropped 3 bases and J dropped 2 bases, with 15 bases sitting between them. Germline assignment: CDR1 SGHAT and CDR2 FQNNGV. The CDR3 is made up of 16 amino acids. CDR3 DNA: TGTGCCAGCAGCTTTCTAGGGCGCCCATCCACAGATACGCAGTATTTT. As protein: CASSFLGRPSTDTQYF.

This clonotype was seen more than once but under ten times. Written as DNA, the CDR3 is TGTGCCAGCAGCTTTAGGGGAAGCTACACCTTC. Encoded protein: CASSFRGSYTF. This sequence joins TRBV7-6 and TRBJ1-2; perhaps TRBD1 as D (5 bases). Germline assignment: CDR1 SGHVS and CDR2 FNYEAQ. The CDR3 is made up of 11 amino acids. V was cut by 3 bases and J by 9 bases, with 8 bases left in between.

This clonotype was seen a handful of times. CDR3 nucleotides: TGTGCCAGCAGTTACCAAGGGACTAGCGGTCCCTACAATGAGCAGTTCTTC. Translating gives CASSYQGTSGPYNEQFF. The chain is built from TRBV6-5 and TRBJ2-1; 11 positions agree with TRBD2. Germline CDR1 MNHEY, CDR2 SVGAGI. The ends lost 2 bases at V and 2 bases at J; junction bases unmatched: 5. There are 17 residues in the CDR3.

This rearrangement joins TRBV20-1 to TRBJ2-5, with 10 bases aligning to TRBD2. CDR1 is DFQATT, CDR2 SNEGSKA, per germline (reference sequence). The junction had 8 bases not matched to a gene; V was cut back by 6 bases and J by 1 base. CDR3 length equals 15 residues. As DNA, the CDR3 is TGCAGTGCCTTAGGGGTAGCGGGGGGCCAAGAGACCCAGTACTTC. Residues: CSALGVAGGQETQYF.

V and J are TRBV15 and TRBJ2-1, with D possibly matching TRBD1 (6 bases). V gave up 0 bases and J gave up 10 bases, with 13 bases separating them. This CDR3 region has 14 residues. Germline values: CDR1 LNHNV, CDR2 YYDKDF (reference sequence). The CDR3 is CATSRDRTAREQFF. CDR3 DNA: TGTGCCACCAGCAGAGATAGGACAGCTAGAGAGCAGTTCTTC.

The sample holds many counts of this clonotype. The chain is built from TRBV18 and TRBJ2-5; 7 bases line up with TRBD1. This CDR3 contains 15 residues. Per germline, CDR1 KGHSH and CDR2 LQKENI. The ends lost 1 base at V and 3 bases at J; junction bases unmatched: 5. CDR3 protein: CASSPRAGGEETQYF. For the CDR3, the DNA is TGTGCCAGCTCACCACGCGCAGGGGGAGAAGAGACCCAGTACTTC.

This chain connects TRBV3-1 to TRBJ2-7; D is unresolved. CDR3 length equals 11 residues. V lost 2 bases, J lost 6 bases, and 5 bases lay in between. Germline CDR1 and CDR2: LGHDT and YNNKEL (reference sequence). The CDR3: CASSQIGEQYF. The DNA for the CDR3 is TGTGCCAGCAGCCAAATAGGCGAGCAGTACTTC.

This clonotype was observed at least ten times. The chain uses TRBV5-6 and TRBJ2-3; D not certain. Trimming took 0 bases from V and 2 from J, leaving 10 bases between them. The germline V gene encodes CDR1 SGHDT and CDR2 YYEEEE. The CDR3 spans 15 residues. Written as DNA, the CDR3 is TGTGCCAGCAGCTTGGGTTCAGCGATCACAGATACGCAGTATTTT. The encoded protein is CASSLGSAITDTQYF.

This clonotype came up many times. This chain uses TRBV4-2 with TRBJ1-6; TRBD1 aligns across 11 bases. Germline V gene data show CDR1 as LGHNA and CDR2 as YNFKEQ. The CDR3 consists of 15 residues. Trimming cost V 4 bases and J 8 bases; bases outside gene matches: 4. The CDR3 DNA reads TGTGCCAGCAGCCGTGGACAGGGGGCGGATTCACCCCTCCACTTT. As protein: CASSRGQGADSPLHF.

The rearrangement joins TRBV5-4 to TRBJ2-5; TRBD1 aligns across 9 bases. From germline, CDR1 is SGHNT and CDR2 YYREEE (reference sequence). CDR3 size: 14 residues. J gave up 6 bases and V 2 bases, and 5 bases lay outside the gene matches. Here the CDR3 DNA reads TGTGCCAGCAGCTTCACAGGGGGCGGGCAGACCCAGTACTTC. It encodes CASSFTGGGQTQYF.

V usage is TRBV20-1 and J usage is TRBJ2-5, with D unresolved. From germline, CDR1 is DFQATT and CDR2 SNEGSKA (reference sequence). The CDR3 is 13 amino acids. Trimming left V 6 bases short and J 4 bases short, with 15 bases between. The CDR3 protein is CSARKPGAETQYF. CDR3 in DNA: TGCAGTGCCAGGAAGCCCGGAGCAGAGACCCAGTACTTC.

In DNA, the CDR3 is TGTGCCAGCAGTTTGGGGACAGGGGGCACAGATACGCAGTATTTT. This sequence encodes CASSLGTGGTDTQYF. V is TRBV12-3 or TRBV12-4 and J is TRBJ2-3; the match to TRBD1 covers 10 bases. The CDR3 has 15 amino acids. Losses at the gene ends were 3 bases for V and 1 base for J; bases not matched to a gene: 1.

This clonotype was found a few times. This chain uses TRBV30 with TRBJ1-3, with TRBD1 matching over 7 bases. The V gene end was trimmed by 0 bases and the J gene end by 8 bases; junction bases not matched to a gene: 7. In germline, CDR1 is GTSNPN, CDR2 SVGIG (reference sequence). The CDR3 loop spans 14 amino acids. CDR3 in DNA: TGTGCCTGGAGTGTAGACAGGGTTCGCGACACCATATATTTT. It specifies CAWSVDRVRDTIYF.

This clonotype was observed many times. The chain couples TRBV7-8 to TRBJ2-2; D gene ambiguous. CDR1 is SGHVS, CDR2 FQNEAQ, per germline. Between the trimmed V and J ends, which lost 5 bases and 6 bases, there was a span of 13 bases. The CDR3 totals 14 residues. Here the CDR3 DNA reads TGTGCCAGCAGCCTATGGGCCACCGCCGGGGAGCTGTTTTTT. Encoded protein: CASSLWATAGELFF.

In this sample, this clonotype turned up a few times. The chain combines TRBV10-2 with TRBJ1-1; 9 nucleotides line up with TRBD1. The CDR3 spans 15 residues. Trimming at V came to 6 bases and at J to 2 bases, leaving 7 bases not matched to a gene. CDR1 WSHSY and CDR2 SAAADI come from the germline V gene. In nucleotides, the CDR3 is TGCGCCAGCAGCGTGACAGGGGGGATCAACACTGAAGCTTTCTTT. Amino acid sequence: CASSVTGGINTEAFF.

CDR3 DNA sequence: TGTGCCACCAATCCGGGCCCGGGAAGGGGACGAACAGATACGCAGTATTTT. Protein product: CATNPGPGRGRTDTQYF. The chain joins TRBV24-1 to TRBJ2-3; the D gene could be TRBD1 or TRBD2 (5 bases each). The V gene lost 8 bases and the J gene lost 3 bases, with 23 bases spanning the gap. Germline V gene sequence: CDR1 KGHDR, CDR2 SFDVKD. This CDR3 is built from 17 residues.

This clonotype was seen a few times. J is TRBJ2-5 and V is TRBV29-1; no clear D. CDR1 and CDR2 (germline): SQVTM, ANQGSEA. The CDR3 is 11 amino acids. V was cut by 7 bases and J by 5 bases, with 11 bases left in between. As DNA, the CDR3 is TGCAGCGGTAGAGCACGGGAGACCCAGTACTTC. Its protein is CSGRARETQYF.

The chain couples TRBV4-2 to TRBJ2-7; the match to TRBD1 covers 8 bases. There are 15 residues in the CDR3. V trimming: 0 bases; J trimming: 4 bases; junction bases outside the gene matches: 5. CDR1 and CDR2 from the germline V gene are LGHNA and YNFKEQ. For the CDR3, the DNA is TGTGCCAGCAGCCAAGAGACAGGGGAAGGATACGAGCAGTACTTC. This sequence encodes CASSQETGEGYEQYF.

The J gene is TRBJ2-7, the V gene TRBV29-1, with D possibly matching TRBD1 (5 bases). Germline-derived CDR1 and CDR2 are SQVTM and ANQGSEA. Trimming cost V 1 base and J 7 bases, with 11 bases left between them. The CDR3 contains 12 residues. The CDR3 spells CSVEGQGTEQYF. CDR3 in DNA: TGCAGCGTTGAAGGGCAGGGAACGGAGCAGTACTTC.

The gene calls are TRBV11-3 and TRBJ2-2; D gene unclear. CDR3 size: 13 residues. Germline CDR1 is SGHNT and CDR2 is YENEEA. The V end was cut by 2 bases, the J end by 1 base, with 2 bases between. The CDR3 bases are TGTGCCAGCAGCTTACGGAACACCGGGGAGCTGTTTTTT. Translation: CASSLRNTGELFF.

This sequence joins TRBV7-3 and TRBJ2-7; unclear D gene. From germline, CDR1 is SGHTA and CDR2 FQGTGA. Trimming pared 1 base from V and 5 bases from J, leaving 9 bases between. The CDR3 contains 13 residues. The CDR3 sequence is CASSLSTNHEQYF. For the CDR3, the DNA is TGTGCCAGCAGCTTAAGTACAAACCACGAGCAGTACTTC.

Many counts were recorded for this clonotype. The chain uses TRBV29-1 and TRBJ2-7; D may correspond to TRBD1 or TRBD2 (7 bases each). V was pared by 0 bases and J by 4 bases, with 19 bases between. This CDR3 region has 16 residues. Germline values: CDR1 SQVTM, CDR2 ANQGSEA. This chain's CDR3 is CSVEEFQGVGRYEQYF. CDR3 sequence (DNA): TGCAGCGTTGAAGAATTTCAGGGGGTCGGGAGGTACGAGCAGTACTTC.